Each of the 18 T cell receptor beta chains below was sequenced from the same sample in a study of control samples from healthy donors and cancer patients. Libraries were prepared by immunoSEQ multiplex PCR; TCRdb keeps only in-frame clonotypes and omits some of them. Counted here are tens of thousands of clones, about 89% occurring once; the ten biggest clones make up roughly 9.7%. Sequencing was performed on PBMCs. These receptors were obtained from a woman aged 45 to 65 with colorectal cancer.

V is TRBV2 and J is TRBJ1-4; 8 bases map to TRBD1. Germline V gives CDR1 SNHLY, CDR2 FYNNEI. CDR3 size: 16 residues. V gave up 6 bases and J gave up 0 bases; unmatched junction bases: 6. This CDR3 reads CASSLDRAATNEKLFF. DNA for the CDR3: TGTGCCAGCAGCCTGGACAGGGCCGCAACTAATGAAAAACTGTTTTTT.

The genes are TRBV7-9 and TRBJ1-1; D gene ambiguous. The CDR3 is 14 amino acids. V lost 6 bases, J lost 0 bases, and 11 bases lay in between. The germline gives CDR1 SEHNR, CDR2 FQNEAQ (reference sequence). The chain's CDR3 is CASSLGRMNTEAFF. In nucleotides, the CDR3 is TGTGCCAGCAGTCTAGGACGGATGAACACTGAAGCTTTCTTT.

The V call is TRBV6-5, the J call TRBJ1-5, with TRBD1 matching over 7 bases. This CDR3 has 15 amino acids. Unmatched junction bases numbered 12, after V lost 8 bases and J lost 5 bases. The germline V gene has CDR1 MNHEY and CDR2 SVGAGI. CDR3 coding DNA: TGTGCCAGCTCTAACTCCGGACAGGCCCATCAGCCCCAGCATTTT. It specifies CASSNSGQAHQPQHF.

The rearrangement uses TRBV2 and TRBJ1-2, with D uncertain. Germline assignment: CDR1 SNHLY and CDR2 FYNNEI. Trimming shortened V by 5 bases and J by 3 bases, and 16 bases separated the two germline ends. This CDR3 spans 15 amino acids. The CDR3 region has the DNA TGTGCCAGCAGTCCCCCCGGGAGTTGGGACTATGGCTACACCTTC. Translating gives CASSPPGSWDYGYTF.

As DNA, the CDR3 is TGTGCCAGCAGCCAGGGGAGCCAAGAGACCCAGTACTTC. As protein: CASSQGSQETQYF. This chain joins TRBV3-1 (or the pseudogene TRBV3-2) and TRBJ2-5; D is possibly TRBD2 (5 bases). Germline V CDR1 and CDR2: LGHDT, YNNKEL (reference sequence). V was clipped by 3 bases and J by 1 base, with 6 bases between them. The CDR3 has 13 residues.

The CDR3 bases are TGTGCCAGCAGTGTAACCGGGACTATCCCAAGTGGGAGGTACTTC. Translation: CASSVTGTIPSGRYF. This chain uses TRBV2 with TRBJ2-5; 7 bases line up with TRBD2. The ends lost 4 bases at V and 13 bases at J; junction bases unmatched: 18. The CDR3 totals 15 residues. Germline CDR1 SNHLY, CDR2 FYNNEI.

The rearrangement joins TRBV28 to TRBJ1-5; 8 bases line up with TRBD1. The germline V gene has CDR1 MDHEN and CDR2 SYDVKM. V was clipped by 4 bases and J by 0 bases; unmatched bases: 8. The CDR3 contains 17 residues. The CDR3 DNA reads as TGTGCCAGCAGTTCCGGGACAGGCATATATAGCAATCAGCCCCAGCATTTT. This sequence encodes CASSSGTGIYSNQPQHF.

The chain couples TRBV18 to TRBJ1-3; no clear D. Germline CDR1 KGHSH, CDR2 LQKENI. Trimming stripped 3 bases from V and 0 bases from J, with 9 bases between. CDR3 length: 15 amino acids. In DNA, the CDR3 is TGTGCCAGCTCACCGGGAGGGAACTCTGGAAACACCATATATTTT. It translates to CASSPGGNSGNTIYF.

The chain combines TRBV7-2 with TRBJ2-2; D tentatively reads TRBD1 or TRBD2 (5 bases each). V was clipped by 7 bases and J by 1 base, with 13 bases between them. This CDR3 has 15 amino acids. CDR1 is SGHTA and CDR2 is FQGNSA in the germline V gene. CDR3 coding DNA: TGTGCCAGCACCAAACAGGCGGGGAACACCGGGGAGCTGTTTTTT. Its protein product is CASTKQAGNTGELFF.

This sequence joins TRBV5-5 and TRBJ2-2, with D perhaps being TRBD1 or TRBD2 (7 bases each). Trimming stripped 0 bases from V and 5 bases from J, with 14 bases between. CDR1 is SGHKS, CDR2 YYEKEE, per germline (reference sequence). The CDR3 is 16 amino acids. The CDR3 is CASSLGGGQPTGELFF. CDR3 nucleotide sequence: TGTGCCAGCAGCTTGGGGGGGGGACAGCCTACCGGGGAGCTGTTTTTT.

The DNA for the CDR3 is TGTGCCAGCTCACCACGGTCAGGGGCCGGCACAGATACGCAGTATTTT. This codes for CASSPRSGAGTDTQYF. This chain joins TRBV18 and TRBJ2-3; the D gene is possibly TRBD1 (6 bases). The CDR3 covers 16 residues. Germline CDR1 reads KGHSH; CDR2 reads LQKENI. The ends were cut back, 1 base at V and 1 base at J, with 12 bases in the middle.

The chain recombines TRBV9 with TRBJ2-6, with 10 bases matching TRBD1. V lost 4 bases to trimming and J lost 1 base; unmatched junction nucleotides: 8. CDR1 and CDR2 from the germline V gene are SGDLS and YYNGEE. The CDR3 consists of 18 residues. CDR3 sequence: CASSLGGQGLSGANVLTF. The CDR3 DNA is TGTGCCAGCAGCCTGGGGGGACAGGGGTTATCTGGGGCCAACGTCCTGACTTTC.

This clone occurred a few times. DNA for the CDR3: TGTGCCAGCAGCTTTCGTGCGGGCGGGGAGCTGTTTTTT. Encoded protein: CASSFRAGGELFF. This chain uses TRBV7-8 with TRBJ2-2, with D perhaps TRBD2 (5 bases). The CDR3 has 13 residues. Trimming removed 3 bases from V and 7 bases from J, with 9 bases in between. The V gene's germline CDR1 is SGHVS and CDR2 FQNEAQ.

This clone was counted a single time. V usage is TRBV4-3 and J usage is TRBJ1-2; 10 positions agree with TRBD1. Per germline, CDR1 LGHNA and CDR2 YSLEER. J was trimmed by 7 bases and V by 0 bases; bases with no gene match: 5. This CDR3 comprises 15 residues. The CDR3 DNA reads as TGCGCCAGCAGCCAAGAAAGGGGACAGGGGTTTGGCTACACCTTC. It translates to CASSQERGQGFGYTF.

This rearrangement joins TRBV30 to TRBJ1-1; unclear D gene. Trimming took off 2 bases at V and 1 base at J, with 8 bases between the two ends. The CDR3 has 13 residues. From germline, CDR1 is GTSNPN and CDR2 SVGIG (reference sequence). The DNA for the CDR3 is TGTGCCTGGAGTTTCGTGGGGAACACTGAAGCTTTCTTT. It encodes CAWSFVGNTEAFF.

The genes are TRBV28 and TRBJ1-1; D unclear. V was pared by 6 bases and J by 0 bases, with 11 bases between. CDR3 size: 14 residues. Germline CDR1 reads MDHEN; CDR2 reads SYDVKM. DNA for the CDR3: TGTGCCAGCAGGACTAATGAGTTGAACACTGAAGCTTTCTTT. It is translated as CASRTNELNTEAFF.

The chain is built from TRBV13 and TRBJ2-2, with D unclear. The CDR3 extends over 15 amino acids. V was cut by 5 bases and J by 2 bases, with 12 bases left in between. Germline CDR1 PRHDT, CDR2 FYEKMQ (reference sequence). Here the CDR3 reads CASSLSSPNTGELFF. CDR3 sequence (DNA): TGTGCCAGCAGCCTATCAAGTCCCAACACCGGGGAGCTGTTTTTT.

The rearrangement uses TRBV7-2 and TRBJ2-1, with unresolved D. This CDR3 region has 15 residues. The germline V and J ends were trimmed by 5 bases and 0 bases, with 11 bases remaining between them. Per the germline V gene, CDR1 is SGHTA and CDR2 is FQGNSA. The DNA for the CDR3 is TGTGCCAGCAGCCAACAGAGGAGCTCCTACAATGAGCAGTTCTTC. This encodes CASSQQRSSYNEQFF. Full variable domain (remainder filled in from reference TRBV7-2 and TRBJ2-1): GAGVSQSPSNKVTEKGKDVELRCDPISGHTALYWYRQSLGQGLEFLIYFQGNSAPDKSGLPSDRFSAERTGGSVSTLTIQRTQQEDSAVYLCASSQQRSSYNEQFFGPGTRLTVL.